This TCR beta chain came from a study of cytomegalovirus exposure and HLA in healthy donors. The CDR3 runs to 16 residues. J lost 5 bases, V lost 1 base, and 11 bases had no gene match. Germline CDR1 and CDR2: MNHEY and SMNVEV (reference sequence). Some clones are missing from TCRdb's copy, which holds only in-frame ones; the method was immunoSEQ multiplex PCR. The repertoire holds some 340,000 clones, roughly nine tenths seen once, with about 1.2% in the top ten. Separation from the roughly 700-subject first cohort characterized the roughly 110-subject validation cohort, to which the donors belonged.

This sequence was found in a woman aged 25-40 years in good health and CMV-seropositive. Sample: PBMCs. The rearrangement uses TRBV27 and TRBJ2-7, with 7 bases aligning to TRBD1. CDR3 in DNA: TGTGCCAGCAGTTTATTGGGAACAGGGGCTAAGGACGAGCAGTACTTC. Residues: CASSLLGTGAKDEQYF.